Sequencing of this T cell receptor beta chain was carried out in a study of OX40 agonist ivuxolimab in advanced cancers. Only in-frame clones appear in the TCRdb table, and some are missing; sequencing was by immunoSEQ multiplex PCR. The sample includes under 85,000 clones, more than 70% of them seen just once. At cycle 4 day 1, cycle 7 day 1, and baseline, blood was sampled. The V gene lost 5 bases and the J gene lost 3 bases, with 8 bases spanning the gap. This CDR3 has 14 residues. Germline CDR1 and CDR2: SEHNR and FQNEAQ (reference sequence). The receptor's source is an adult with an advanced solid tumor such as melanoma, head and neck, liver or kidney cancer. The sequences come from CD4+ or CD8+ T cells sorted from blood, collected in a trial of the OX40 agonist ivuxolimab. V usage is TRBV7-9 and J usage is TRBJ1-6; D not resolved. This CDR3 is CASSLDFYNSPLHF. CDR3 sequence (DNA): TGTGCCAGCAGCCTGGACTTCTATAATTCACCCCTCCACTTT. Full variable domain (outside the CDR3, taken from reference TRBV7-9 and TRBJ1-6): DTGVSQNPRHKITKRGQNVTFRCDPISEHNRLYWYRQTLGQGPEFLTYFQNEAQLEKSRLLSDRFSAERPKGSFSTLEIQRTEQGDSAMYLCASSLDFYNSPLHFGNGTRLTVT.